The table lists the clone carrying this T cell receptor beta chain with a few counts. Its specificity is unknown. This CDR3 contains 15 residues. Per the germline V gene, CDR1 is SGHNT and CDR2 is YYREEE (reference sequence). The PCR used 60 Vbeta and 13 Jbeta primers. Clones were read by immunoSEQ multiplex PCR, and TCRdb kept only the in-frame ones, dropping some. Among about 180,000 clones, around three quarters were seen once, and the ten largest hold approximately 2.1%. The entry originates in a study of cytomegalovirus exposure and HLA in healthy donors. General observations from the study: Follow-up analysis found HLA locus-dependent TCR association rates, highest for DRB1 and lowest for HLA-C. Previously analyzed data showed that most TCR beta V segments were productive at a frequency of about 87% or about 30%. It has been reported that TCR beta sequences accurately predicted the HLA-A and HLA-B alleles of most subjects.

The chain joins TRBV5-4 to TRBJ2-5; possible D gene TRBD1, 6 bases. The J call may be in error: the DNA end matches TRBJ2-7 better. The origin of this receptor is a woman aged 30 to 39 in good health and CMV-seronegative. Sample: PBMCs. The CDR3 sequence is CASSSGVGGINEQYF. The CDR3 DNA is TGTGCCAGCAGCTCAGGGGTAGGGGGAATTAACGAGCAGTACTTC.